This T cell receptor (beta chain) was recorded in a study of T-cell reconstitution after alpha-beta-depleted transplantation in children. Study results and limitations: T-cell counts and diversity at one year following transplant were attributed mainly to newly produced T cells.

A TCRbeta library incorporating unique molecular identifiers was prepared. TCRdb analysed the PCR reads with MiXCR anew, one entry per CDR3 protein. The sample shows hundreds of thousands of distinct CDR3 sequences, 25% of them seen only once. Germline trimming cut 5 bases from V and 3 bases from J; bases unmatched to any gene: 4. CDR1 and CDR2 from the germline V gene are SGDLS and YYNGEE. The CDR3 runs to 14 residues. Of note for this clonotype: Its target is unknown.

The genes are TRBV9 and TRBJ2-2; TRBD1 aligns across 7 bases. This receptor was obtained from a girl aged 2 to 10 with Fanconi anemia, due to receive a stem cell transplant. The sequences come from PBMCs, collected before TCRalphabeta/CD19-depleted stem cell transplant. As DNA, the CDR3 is TGTGCCAGCAGACCCAGGGGGTACACCGGGGAGCTGTTTTTT. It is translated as CASRPRGYTGELFF.